A single sample gave rise to the 22 T cell receptor beta chains below, sequenced in a study of cytotoxic CD8 clonotypes in ibrutinib-treated CLL (dated by TCRdb to about 2021). The library was built by means of the immunoSEQ multiplex PCR assay. TCRdb took this table from immuneACCESS and kept in-frame rearrangements with V and J called. Such tables lack part of the clones; where checked against another copy, unresolved V genes explain under half of the gap, and the rest is unexplained. The sample table shows 200,000 or so clones, and 65% to 80% are seen once. The ten largest clones capture 5.5% to 6% of the sample. The time point label here, explained by the study, means: approximately 11 months on ibrutinib. Sequencing was performed on PBMCs, taken after 12 months of ibrutinib treatment. The source is a human donor with chronic lymphocytic leukemia.

In its sample, this clone was seen once. V usage is TRBV9 and J usage is TRBJ1-1; D not resolved. V was pared by 4 bases and J by 0 bases, with 7 bases between. This CDR3 has 13 amino acids. The germline CDR1 and CDR2 sequences are SGDLS and YYNGEE. The CDR3 nucleotides read TGTGCCAGCAGCTCCAGGATGAACACTGAAGCTTTCTTT. It yields the protein CASSSRMNTEAFF.

Comment on this clone: Other DNA sequences in the same sample also yield this CDR3. This chain connects TRBV11-2 to TRBJ2-3; 11 bases match TRBD2. V gave up 4 bases and J gave up 1 base; unmatched junction bases: 4. This CDR3 is built from 16 residues. Germline values: CDR1 SGHAT, CDR2 FQNNGV. The CDR3 spells CASSSRLAGRTDTQYF. DNA for the CDR3: TGTGCCAGCAGCTCCAGACTAGCGGGGCGCACAGATACGCAGTATTTT.

The CDR3 sequence is CASKNAQTGYGYTF. The CDR3 nucleotides are TGTGCCAGCAAAAACGCACAGACAGGCTATGGCTACACCTTC. The V gene is TRBV6-6, the J gene TRBJ1-2; D is perhaps TRBD1 (6 bases). Germline values: CDR1 MNHNY, CDR2 SVGAGI (reference sequence). The CDR3 has 14 residues. V was shortened by 7 bases and J by 4 bases, with 16 bases between the two germline ends.

As for this clone: The sample contains more than one DNA sequence encoding this CDR3. V gene TRBV5-4 combines with J gene TRBJ1-2; D might be TRBD1 (6 bases). V was cut by 0 bases and J by 2 bases, with 8 bases left in between. CDR1 SGHNT and CDR2 YYREEE come from the germline V gene (reference sequence). This CDR3 is built from 14 residues. The CDR3, as DNA: TGTGCCAGCAGCTTGGGCGGGACAAACTATGGCTACACCTTC. Translated: CASSLGGTNYGYTF.

The chain has TRBV28 and TRBJ2-6; D remains unclear. This CDR3 region has 14 residues. Germline CDR1 is MDHEN and CDR2 is SYDVKM. Trimming cost V 7 bases and J 0 bases, with 7 bases left between them. The CDR3 coding sequence is TGTGCCAGCATGAGGCTCTCTGGGGCCAACGTCCTGACTTTC. It specifies CASMRLSGANVLTF.

Only a few counts were recorded for this clone. J is TRBJ1-2 and V is TRBV30; unclear D gene. The germline V gene has CDR1 GTSNPN and CDR2 SVGIG (reference sequence). This CDR3 is 13 amino acids long. V dropped 0 bases and J dropped 0 bases, with 5 bases sitting between them. As DNA, the CDR3 is TGTGCCTGGAGTGTACTAGCTAACTATGGCTACACCTTC. Protein sequence: CAWSVLANYGYTF.

This clone turned up a few times. The CDR3 sequence: CASSSRVQNTEAFF. The CDR3 nucleotides are TGTGCCAGCAGTTCCCGGGTTCAGAACACTGAAGCTTTCTTT. The rearrangement uses TRBV7-9 and TRBJ1-1; no definite D call. This CDR3 spans 14 amino acids. Germline V gene lookup returns CDR1 SEHNR and CDR2 FQNEAQ (reference sequence). V lost 6 bases and J 1 base, leaving 12 bases between the germline ends.

The J gene is TRBJ1-2, the V gene TRBV29-1; 8 nucleotides agree with TRBD1. Germline assignment: CDR1 SQVTM and CDR2 ANQGSEA. The CDR3 sequence is 13 residues long. V lost 4 bases, J lost 4 bases, and 5 bases stayed unmatched. Here the CDR3 reads CSVVGQDIYGYTF. The CDR3 DNA sequence: TGCAGCGTTGTGGGACAGGACATCTATGGCTACACCTTC.

This rearrangement joins TRBV18 to TRBJ2-7, with 10 nucleotides matching TRBD1. The germline V gene encodes CDR1 KGHSH and CDR2 LQKENI. With 1 base clipped from V and 3 bases from J, the junction kept 0 bases outside the gene matches. This CDR3 region has 14 residues. The chain's CDR3 is CASSPRTGGYEQYF. The CDR3 bases are TGTGCCAGCTCACCACGGACAGGGGGCTACGAGCAGTACTTC.

This sequence joins TRBV5-8 and TRBJ1-5; D gene uncertain. Germline assignment: CDR1 SGHTS and CDR2 YDEGEE. The CDR3 totals 14 residues. V was pared by 4 bases and J by 0 bases, with 8 bases between. The CDR3 region has the DNA TGTGCCAGCAGCCGATCTTATAGCAATCAGCCCCAGCATTTT. It specifies CASSRSYSNQPQHF. Looking up the rest from reference TRBV5-8 and TRBJ1-5 gives the full variable domain: EAGVTQSPTHLIKTRGQQATLRCSPISGHTSVYWYQQALGLGLQFLLWYDEGEERNRGNFPPRFSGRQFPNYSSELNVNALELEDSALYLCASSRSYSNQPQHFGDGTRLSIL.

The rearrangement links TRBV19 to TRBJ2-5; D is unresolved. Germline V gene data show CDR1 as LNHDA and CDR2 as SQIVND (reference sequence). This CDR3 has 15 residues. Trimming cost V 6 bases and J 2 bases, with 16 bases left between them. The CDR3 region has the DNA TGTGCCAGTAGCGCCCAAGCACTGATGCAAGAGACCCAGTACTTC. Amino acid sequence: CASSAQALMQETQYF.

The chain links TRBV7-3 to TRBJ2-5, with D possibly called TRBD1 or TRBD2 (5 bases each). Germline V gives CDR1 SGHTA, CDR2 FQGTGA. CDR3 length: 14 amino acids. With 1 base removed from V and 5 bases from J, the gap between germline ends came to 11 bases. The CDR3 region is CASSLSPGSETQYF. CDR3 DNA: TGTGCCAGCAGCTTAAGCCCAGGGAGCGAGACCCAGTACTTC.

The V call is TRBV9, the J call TRBJ2-5; no firm D call. Looked up from germline, CDR1 is SGDLS and CDR2 is YYNGEE. The CDR3 sequence is 13 residues long. The V end lost 1 base, the J end lost 5 bases, and 9 bases lay between the germline ends. CDR3: CASSVRPDETQYF. The CDR3 DNA sequence: TGTGCCAGCAGCGTAAGACCAGACGAGACCCAGTACTTC.

Concerning this clone: Other nucleotide sequences from this sample produce the same CDR3. The V call is TRBV29-1, the J call TRBJ2-3; either TRBD1 or TRBD2 may supply D (6 bases each). Deletions cut 6 bases from V and 3 bases from J, with 16 bases between. There are 14 residues in the CDR3. CDR1 and CDR2 (germline): SQVTM, ANQGSEA. The CDR3 region has the DNA TGCAGCGTCCACGGGGGCGGTAGTACAGATACGCAGTATTTT. This codes for CSVHGGGSTDTQYF.

V usage is TRBV28 and J usage is TRBJ1-5; D unresolved. Germline values: CDR1 MDHEN, CDR2 SYDVKM. The length of the CDR3 is 17 residues. The V and J ends lost 4 bases and 5 bases respectively, with 21 bases between them. CDR3 amino acids: CASSYPLGWSEDQPQHF. As DNA, the CDR3 is TGTGCCAGCAGTTACCCATTAGGTTGGAGTGAGGATCAGCCCCAGCATTTT.

The chain combines TRBV9 with TRBJ2-3; 9 bases map to TRBD2. This CDR3 contains 15 residues. Germline V gene lookup returns CDR1 SGDLS and CDR2 YYNGEE. J gave up 5 bases and V 0 bases, and 4 bases lay outside the gene matches. CDR3 bases: TGTGCCAGCAGCGTAGAGGCGGGAGGGAGAGATACGCAGTATTTT. This gives the protein CASSVEAGGRDTQYF.

This chain connects TRBV11-3 to TRBJ2-1; 8 nucleotides agree with TRBD2. The trim removed 5 bases at V and 7 bases at J, leaving 7 bases unmatched. The CDR3 spans 14 residues. Germline CDR1 is SGHNT and CDR2 is YENEEA. This chain's CDR3 is CASSRAGVRNEQFF. As DNA, the CDR3 is TGTGCCAGCAGCCGAGCGGGAGTAAGAAATGAGCAGTTCTTC.

V usage is TRBV19 and J usage is TRBJ2-2; D remains unclear. Germline loops: CDR1 LNHDA, CDR2 SQIVND (reference sequence). This CDR3 has 14 amino acids. V was pared by 8 bases and J by 1 base, with 11 bases between. CDR3 protein: CASGEQVNTGELFF. The DNA of the CDR3 is TGTGCCAGTGGAGAGCAGGTGAACACCGGGGAGCTGTTTTTT.

This chain joins TRBV19 and TRBJ1-2; no definite D call. The CDR3 has 16 residues. Germline-derived CDR1 and CDR2 are LNHDA and SQIVND (reference sequence). V was clipped by 1 base and J by 2 bases, with 14 bases between them. The CDR3 DNA follows: TGTGCCAGTAGTATAGTGAAGCCTCTTGAGAACTATGGCTACACCTTC. This translates into CASSIVKPLENYGYTF.

This chain connects TRBV18 to TRBJ2-7; D is uncertain. CDR1 is KGHSH and CDR2 is LQKENI in the germline V gene. Trimming shortened V by 5 bases and J by 5 bases, and 16 bases separated the two germline ends. The CDR3 totals 14 residues. The CDR3, as DNA: TGTGCCAGCTCAAATTTGGACCCGGGCAACGAGCAGTACTTC. It encodes CASSNLDPGNEQYF.

A word on this clone: The germline gene is not matched at one end of the junction; a read error may be the cause. The chain employs TRBV7-7 and TRBJ2-5, with TRBD2 matching over 7 bases. CDR1 SSHAT and CDR2 FNYEAQ come from the germline V gene (reference sequence). The CDR3 consists of 14 residues. For the CDR3, the DNA is TGTGCTAGCAGCCGACGGGAGGCCCAAGAGACCCAGTACTTC. Its protein is CASSRREAQETQYF. Based on the CDR3 plus reference TRBV7-7 and TRBJ2-5, the full variable domain is GAGVSQSPRYKVTKRGQDVTLRCDPISSHATLYWYQQALGQGPEFLTYFNYEAQPDKSGLPSDRFSAERPEGSISTLTIQRTEQRDSAMYRCASSRREAQETQYFGPGTRLLVL.

This clone has only a few counts. This chain uses TRBV7-9 with TRBJ1-3; D is ambiguous. This CDR3 is 11 amino acids long. V was trimmed by 2 bases and J by 8 bases, leaving 4 bases between them. In germline, CDR1 is SEHNR, CDR2 FQNEAQ (reference sequence). The CDR3 spells CASSLWDTIYF. In DNA form, the CDR3 reads TGTGCCAGCAGCTTATGGGACACCATATATTTT.